These T cell receptor beta chains were read from a single sample in a study of cytomegalovirus exposure and HLA in healthy donors. The protocol was immunoSEQ multiplex PCR, while the TCRdb copy is restricted to in-frame clones and leaves out a portion. This sample yields more than 140,000 clones, of which over 75% are seen a single time; 5.7% belongs to the top ten. Material for sequencing was PBMCs. The receptors were gathered from a man aged 25 to 45 in good health and CMV-seropositive. The CDR3 runs from the conserved cysteine through the conserved F or W. D genes are given only for firm matches. The size of a clone is reported for some rows only, either as once, few or many, or as a class for expanded clones.

j_call d_call v_call clone_size cdr3_aa cdr3_nt
TRBJ1-3 - TRBV2 - CASMTGNGGNTIYF TGTGCCAGCATGACAGGAAACGGTGGAAACACCATATATTTT
TRBJ2-7 - TRBV6-6 - CASSYSSSYEQYF TGTGCCAGCAGTTACTCGAGCTCCTACGAGCAGTACTTC
TRBJ2-7 - TRBV7-8 few CASKLEPAYEQYF TGTGCCAGCAAGCTAGAGCCGGCCTACGAGCAGTACTTC
TRBJ2-5 - TRBV2 - CASSDNRYQETQYF TGTGCCAGCAGTGACAACAGGTACCAAGAGACCCAGTACTTC
TRBJ1-4 TRBD1 TRBV11-2 - CASSPNRGGEKLFF TGTGCCAGCAGCCCTAACAGGGGTGGTGAAAAACTGTTTTTT
TRBJ2-2 - TRBV5-4 - CASSLGLLSPRDFYPGELFF TGTGCCAGCAGCTTGGGGCTACTAAGTCCCCGGGACTTTTATCCCGGGGAGCTGTTTTTT
TRBJ2-7 - TRBV30 once CAWSLQVYEQYF TGTGCCTGGAGTTTACAGGTCTACGAGCAGTACTTC
TRBJ2-1 TRBD2 TRBV4-1 - CASSQVGGRANEQFF TGCGCCAGCAGCCAAGTGGGCGGGAGGGCCAATGAGCAGTTCTTC
TRBJ1-1 TRBD1 TRBV6-6 - CASSSLQGDTEAFF TGTGCCAGCAGTTCACTACAGGGGGACACTGAAGCTTTCTTT
TRBJ1-2 TRBD1 TRBV29-1 - CSVENRQGYGYTF TGCAGCGTTGAAAACCGACAGGGCTATGGCTACACCTTC
TRBJ1-1 - TRBV10-3 - CAIKLTGGNTEAFF TGTGCCATCAAACTAACCGGGGGAAACACTGAAGCTTTCTTT
TRBJ1-1 - TRBV19 - CAIRPPGSEAFF TGTGCCATTAGGCCTCCGGGTTCGGAAGCTTTCTTT
TRBJ2-5 - TRBV7-6 - CASSLVIRGSVQETQYF TGTGCCAGCAGCTTAGTTATTCGGGGTTCCGTCCAAGAGACCCAGTACTTC
TRBJ2-3 - TRBV1 - CTSSQAEGLAGHTDTQYF TGCACCAGCAGCCAAGCGGAGGGTCTAGCGGGGCACACAGATACGCAGTATTTT